Included here is one T cell receptor beta chain sequence, with context. Its antigen is as yet unknown. This entry belongs to a study of CD8 T cells in Susac syndrome. General study findings and limits: In its TCR sequencing and HLA analysis, the study acknowledged that the number of individuals was relatively small.

Random hexamers served to reverse transcribe roughly 0.45 to 1 ug RNA. A multiplex approach, immunoSEQ multiplex PCR, amplified TCR beta CDR3 across 54 Vbeta and 13 Jbeta. Via MiXCR, TCRdb re-called the immunoSEQ multiplex PCR reads, giving one row per CDR3 protein. The sample shows approximately 170,000 distinct CDR3 sequences, approximately 90% of them seen only once. From germline, CDR1 is GTSNPN and CDR2 SVGIG (reference sequence). This CDR3 is built from 14 residues. V was clipped by 4 bases and J by 5 bases; unmatched bases: 10. CD8+ and CD4+ T cells from blood underwent TCR beta sequencing. TEMRA cells underwent FACS enrichment and CD8+ and CD4+ T cells underwent negative isolation.

Input material: CD4+ T cells from PBMCs. V and J are TRBV30 and TRBJ2-5, with TRBD2 matching 7 bases. The TCR sequence derives from a human donor in good health. This CDR3 reads CAWNPQGGVETQYF. CDR3 nucleotides: TGTGCCTGGAACCCCCAGGGAGGGGTGGAGACCCAGTACTTC.